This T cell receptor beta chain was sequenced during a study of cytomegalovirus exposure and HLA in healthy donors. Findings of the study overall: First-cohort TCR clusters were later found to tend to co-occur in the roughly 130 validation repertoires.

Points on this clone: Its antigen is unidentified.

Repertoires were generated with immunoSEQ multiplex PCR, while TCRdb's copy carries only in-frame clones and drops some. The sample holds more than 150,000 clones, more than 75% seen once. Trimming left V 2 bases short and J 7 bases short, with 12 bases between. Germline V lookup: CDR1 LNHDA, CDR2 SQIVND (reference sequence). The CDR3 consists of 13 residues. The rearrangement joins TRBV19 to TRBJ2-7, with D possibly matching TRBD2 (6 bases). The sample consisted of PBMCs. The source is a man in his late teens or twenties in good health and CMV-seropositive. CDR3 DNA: TGTGCCAGTAGTATAACCCCGGGGGAGGAGCAGTACTTC. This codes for CASSITPGEEQYF.